This passage covers 14 T cell receptor beta chains from one sample sequenced in a study of molecular identifiers for immune sequencing clone quantification. One entry per CDR3 protein, called by TCRdb with MiXCR from the PCR reads. The sample consists of about 640,000 distinct CDR3 sequences, roughly 21% of them appearing once. Sequenced sample: naive CD8+ T cells from blood, with Jurkat cell RNA spiked in. Subset denoted: FACS-sorted CD8+CD4-CCR7+CD45RA+ naive T cells. The receptors were sampled from a human donor in good health. Some libraries in this study had Jurkat cell RNA spiked in.

This clonotype was observed many times. The chain joins TRBV24-1 to TRBJ2-3; TRBD1 agrees at 9 bases. The CDR3 totals 15 residues. From germline, CDR1 is KGHDR and CDR2 SFDVKD. The trim removed 7 bases at V and 3 bases at J, leaving 7 bases unmatched. Here the CDR3 DNA reads TGTGCCACCAGGGACAGGGGATGGAAAACAGATACGCAGTATTTT. Translation: CATRDRGWKTDTQYF.

This clonotype was recorded at least ten times. V usage is TRBV6-2 or TRBV6-3 and J usage is TRBJ2-2, with D unresolved. V lost 6 bases and J lost 3, with 2 bases in between. Germline V gene lookup returns CDR1 MNHEY and CDR2 SVGEGT. The CDR3 length is 11 residues. CDR3 amino acids: CASRDTGELFF. Written as DNA, the CDR3 is TGTGCCAGCAGGGACACCGGGGAGCTGTTTTTT.

This clonotype has at least ten counts. This sequence joins TRBV4-1 and TRBJ1-4; unclear D gene. Germline V gene sequence: CDR1 MGHRA, CDR2 YSYEKL. V gave up 3 bases and J gave up 0 bases, with 14 bases separating them. The CDR3 contains 17 residues. CDR3 DNA: TGCGCCAGCAGCCAGGAGACGGACCTTGCAACTAATGAAAAACTGTTTTTT. Amino acid sequence: CASSQETDLATNEKLFF.

The table lists this clonotype with a few counts. V and J are TRBV7-9 and TRBJ1-4, with TRBD1 identical over 8 bases. The CDR3 totals 15 residues. CDR1 SEHNR and CDR2 FQNEAQ come from the germline V gene (reference sequence). With V trimmed by 4 bases and J by 7 bases, 8 bases remained unmatched. The CDR3 region has the DNA TGTGCCAGCAGCTCCGCGGCAGGGGGCCGTGAAAAACTGTTTTTT. As protein: CASSSAAGGREKLFF.

This clonotype has at least ten counts. V and J are TRBV20-1 and TRBJ2-7; D not resolved. CDR1 DFQATT and CDR2 SNEGSKA come from the germline V gene (reference sequence). The germline V and J ends were trimmed by 3 bases and 0 bases, with 12 bases remaining between them. The CDR3 extends over 14 amino acids. The CDR3 region has the DNA TGCAGTGCTAGGTTGGCGGTGAGCTCCTACGAGCAGTACTTC. Its protein is CSARLAVSSYEQYF.

This clonotype was seen many times. The chain links TRBV6-5 to TRBJ1-3; no reliable D call. V lost 4 bases and J lost 1, with 8 bases in between. The CDR3 runs to 14 residues. The V gene's germline CDR1 is MNHEY and CDR2 SVGAGI. The CDR3 loop is CASSFALSGNTIYF. CDR3 coding DNA: TGTGCCAGCAGTTTTGCCCTTTCTGGAAACACCATATATTTT.

This clonotype was seen many times. The chain uses TRBV19 and TRBJ1-5, with a possible D match to TRBD1 (6 bases). V gave up 0 bases and J gave up 7 bases, with 13 bases separating them. The CDR3 sequence is 15 residues long. Germline V gene data show CDR1 as LNHDA and CDR2 as SQIVND (reference sequence). The DNA of the CDR3 is TGTGCCAGTAGTATAGATGAGACAGGTGGCCAGCCCCAGCATTTT. Its translation is CASSIDETGGQPQHF.

This clonotype was counted many times. As DNA, the CDR3 is TGTGCCAGCACCCAATTCGGGGCGTCCTATCAGCTGTTTTTT. It translates to CASTQFGASYQLFF. The chain links TRBV12-3 or TRBV12-4 to TRBJ1-4, with D perhaps matching TRBD1 (5 bases). The length of the CDR3 is 14 residues. The V and J ends lost 7 bases and 14 bases respectively, with 23 bases between them.

The gene calls are TRBV21-1 and TRBJ2-7. TRBV21-1 is labeled a pseudogene. The length of the CDR3 is 15 residues. The CDR3 DNA reads as TGTGCCAGCAGCAAAATGGGGAGGGGCTCCTACGAGCAGTACTTC. Encoded protein: CASSKMGRGSYEQYF.

This clonotype occurred a few times. The rearrangement links TRBV19 to TRBJ2-5; D is undetermined. Germline CDR1 is LNHDA and CDR2 is SQIVND (reference sequence). V was shortened by 3 bases and J by 5 bases, with 10 bases between the two germline ends. This CDR3 contains 13 residues. The CDR3 reads CASSIPSTETQYF. CDR3 bases: TGTGCCAGTAGTATTCCCAGCACCGAGACCCAGTACTTC.

This clonotype was observed a handful of times. A much larger clone is a single base away; this may be a read error. Without the conserved terminal phenylalanine or tryptophan, this CDR3 likely stems from a read error. The gene calls are TRBV28 and TRBJ2-7; TRBD2 aligns across 9 bases. The V segment lost 3 bases and the J segment 10 bases; nucleotides outside the gene matches: 10. The CDR3 is 14 amino acids. Germline loops: CDR1 MDHEN, CDR2 SYDVKM. The CDR3 DNA is TGTGCCAGCAGTTTTCCTAGCGGGAACCCGGGACAGTACTCC. Translating it yields CASSFPSGNPGQYS.

The CDR3 here is CASSYNDRKPNTGELFF. CDR3 in DNA: TGTGCCAGCAGTTACAACGACAGGAAACCGAACACCGGGGAGCTGTTTTTT. V and J are TRBV6-2 or TRBV6-3 and TRBJ2-2; tentatively, D is TRBD1 (6 bases). Germline V gene lookup returns CDR1 MNHEY and CDR2 SVGEGT. Trimming stripped 2 bases from V and 0 bases from J, with 13 bases between. CDR3 length: 17 residues.

The chain joins TRBV9 to TRBJ2-2, with TRBD1 matching 7 bases. CDR3 size: 17 residues. Looked up from germline, CDR1 is SGDLS and CDR2 is YYNGEE. Trimming cost V 4 bases and J 5 bases; bases outside gene matches: 14. CDR3 DNA: TGTGCCAGCAGCTCAGGCAGGCAGGGGGTCAGGACCGGGGAGCTGTTTTTT. Amino acids: CASSSGRQGVRTGELFF.

In its sample, this clonotype was seen many times. The rearrangement uses TRBV28 and TRBJ2-1, with TRBD2 identical over 7 bases. Germline V CDR1 and CDR2: MDHEN, SYDVKM. V was clipped by 2 bases and J by 8 bases; unmatched bases: 9. This CDR3 is built from 15 residues. The CDR3 spells CASSLSGISPDEQFF. CDR3 coding DNA: TGTGCCAGCAGTTTAAGCGGGATAAGTCCCGATGAGCAGTTCTTC.